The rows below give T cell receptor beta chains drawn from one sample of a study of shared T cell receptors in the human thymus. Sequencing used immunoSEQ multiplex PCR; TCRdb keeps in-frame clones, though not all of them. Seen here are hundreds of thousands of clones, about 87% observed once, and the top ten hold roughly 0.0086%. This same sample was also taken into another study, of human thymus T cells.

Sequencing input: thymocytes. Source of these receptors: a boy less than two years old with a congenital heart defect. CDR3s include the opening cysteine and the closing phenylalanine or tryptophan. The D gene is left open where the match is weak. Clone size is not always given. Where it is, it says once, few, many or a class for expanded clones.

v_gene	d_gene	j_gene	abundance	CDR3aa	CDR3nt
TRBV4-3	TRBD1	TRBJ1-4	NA	CASSQVHDRVGEKLFF	TGCGCCAGCAGCCAAGTACACGACAGGGTTGGAGAAAAACTGTTTTTT
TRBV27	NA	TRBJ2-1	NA	CASSPQTVLFYNEQFF	TGTGCCAGCAGTCCCCAGACAGTCCTTTTCTACAATGAGCAGTTCTTC
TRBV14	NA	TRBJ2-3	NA	CASSQDSLVRDTQYF	TGTGCCAGCAGCCAAGATTCGCTAGTAAGAGATACGCAGTATTTT
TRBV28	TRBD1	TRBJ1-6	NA	CATQDRANSPLHF	TGTGCCACTCAGGACAGGGCCAATTCACCCCTCCACTTT
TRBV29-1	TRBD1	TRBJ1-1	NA	CSVRISFTGGNTEAFF	TGCAGCGTTAGGATCTCCTTTACAGGGGGGAACACTGAAGCTTTCTTT
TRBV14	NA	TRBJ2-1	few	CASSQALSRLDSPNEQFF	TGTGCCAGCAGCCAAGCCCTTTCCCGGCTTGACAGCCCTAATGAGCAGTTCTTC
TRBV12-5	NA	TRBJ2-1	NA	CASGNYPRGQGNEQFF	TGTGCTAGTGGTAACTACCCCCGAGGCCAGGGGAATGAGCAGTTCTTC
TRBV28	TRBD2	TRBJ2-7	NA	CASRPRLAGGSRVYEQYF	TGTGCCAGCAGGCCGAGACTAGCGGGAGGGTCTCGAGTCTACGAGCAGTACTTC
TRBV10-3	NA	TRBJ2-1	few	CAISEGSEVDEQFF	TGTGCCATCAGTGAGGGGAGCGAGGTCGATGAGCAGTTCTTC
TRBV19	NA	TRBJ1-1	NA	CASSITRPKWGRAVEAFF	TGTGCCAGTAGTATCACCCGCCCGAAATGGGGGCGCGCGGTTGAAGCTTTCTTT
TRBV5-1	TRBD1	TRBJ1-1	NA	CASSPGQGTKNPRVGTEAFF	TGCGCCAGCAGCCCGGGACAGGGGACCAAAAATCCTAGAGTCGGCACTGAAGCTTTCTTT
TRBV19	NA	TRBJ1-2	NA	CASRERSDGYTF	TGTGCCAGTAGGGAGCGGTCGGATGGCTACACCTTC
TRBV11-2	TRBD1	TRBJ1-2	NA	CASSLLSGGVYGYTF	TGTGCCAGCAGCTTATTATCAGGGGGCGTATATGGCTACACCTTC
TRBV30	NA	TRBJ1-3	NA	CAWSVRHSGNTIYF	TGTGCCTGGAGTGTACGACACTCTGGAAACACCATATATTTT
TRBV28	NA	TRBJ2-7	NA	CASKTNRVYEQYF	TGTGCCAGCAAGACGAACAGGGTCTACGAGCAGTACTTC